Listed below are T cell receptor beta chains from one sample, sequenced in a study of blood T cell repertoires in COVID-19. Sequencing used immunoSEQ multiplex PCR; TCRdb keeps in-frame clones, though not all of them. The sample shows tens of thousands of clones, 79% of them seen only once. Specimen: peripheral blood. Receptors were obtained from an elderly woman with acute or convalescent COVID-19. CDR3s include the opening cysteine and the closing phenylalanine or tryptophan. D genes are given only for firm matches. The size entry is marked missing in some rows and otherwise reads once, few, many or a size class.

j_gene,abundance,v_gene,d_gene,CDR3nt,CDR3aa
TRBJ1-1,.,TRBV7-2,TRBD1,TGTGCCAGCAGCGGGACAGGGAGTGGCACTGAAGCTTTCTTT,CASSGTGSGTEAFF
TRBJ2-5,.,TRBV4-1,TRBD2,TGCGCCAGCAGCCAAGGCGGACTAGCGGGAACCTCGGGGGAGACCCAGTACTTC,CASSQGGLAGTSGETQYF
TRBJ2-2,.,TRBV5-1,TRBD2,TGCGCCAGCAGCCCGGGACTAGCGGGAGGGAGCACCGGGGAGCTGTTTTTT,CASSPGLAGGSTGELFF
TRBJ1-1,once,TRBV12-3/TRBV12-4,.,TGTGCCAGCAGCGATCAGGTGAACACTGAAGCTTTCTTT,CASSDQVNTEAFF
TRBJ2-7,once,TRBV28,TRBD1,TGTGCCAGCAGTCCGACAGGGTATTCTACCGAGCAGTACTTC,CASSPTGYSTEQYF
TRBJ1-1,.,TRBV12-3/TRBV12-4,TRBD1,TGTGCCAGCAGGAACCGGGACAGCTTTGAAGCTTTCTTT,CASRNRDSFEAFF
TRBJ1-3,.,TRBV21-1,.,TGTGCCAGCAGGGCGGACAGGGGAGGAAACACCATATATTTT,CASRADRGGNTIYF
TRBJ1-5,.,TRBV5-1,TRBD1,TGCGCCAGCAGCTTGTGGGGACAGGCCATGGAGCCCCAGCATTTT,CASSLWGQAMEPQHF
TRBJ2-1,once,TRBV5-1,TRBD2,TGCGCCAGCAGCGTACTAGCGAATGAGCAGTTCTTC,CASSVLANEQFF
TRBJ1-2,.,TRBV6-1,.,TGTGCCAGCAGTGAACCAGGGGACGGCTACACCTTC,CASSEPGDGYTF
TRBJ2-1,.,TRBV18,.,TGTGCCAGCTCACCTTCGGGTGGAGGGAACGATGAGCAGTTCTTC,CASSPSGGGNDEQFF
TRBJ2-5,.,TRBV13,.,TGTGCCAGCAGCTCGGGTCGGGAGACCCAGTACTTC,CASSSGRETQYF
TRBJ2-5,.,TRBV5-4,TRBD1,TGTGCCAGCAGCTTGGGCAGGGGGACCCAAGAGACCCAGTACTTC,CASSLGRGTQETQYF
TRBJ2-5,.,TRBV11-3,TRBD1,TGTGCCAGCAGCCAGGGGACAGGGTCGCGCCAAGAGACCCAGTACTTC,CASSQGTGSRQETQYF
TRBJ2-7,.,TRBV19,TRBD1,TGTGCCAGTAGGGACAGGGGGATCTCCGAGCAGTACTTC,CASRDRGISEQYF
TRBJ1-2,.,TRBV10-2,.,TGCGCCAGCAGTTCCTTGATCGGGGATGGCTACACCTTC,CASSSLIGDGYTF
TRBJ1-1,.,TRBV6-6,TRBD1,TGTGCCAGCAGTTCGCCGGGACAGGGGGACACTGAAGCTTTCTTT,CASSSPGQGDTEAFF
TRBJ2-2,.,TRBV4-1,TRBD2,TGCGCCAGCAGACGGACTAGCGGGAGCACCGGGGAGCTGTTTTTT,CASRRTSGSTGELFF
TRBJ2-3,few,TRBV5-1,TRBD1,TGCGCCAGCAGCTTCGCAACAGGGGTAGGGGCAGATACGCAGTATTTT,CASSFATGVGADTQYF
TRBJ2-1,once,TRBV7-6,TRBD2,TGTGCCAGCAGCGTAGGACTAGCGGGAGCGAATGAGCAGTTCTTC,CASSVGLAGANEQFF
TRBJ2-5,.,TRBV5-1,TRBD1,TGCGCCAGCAGCTTGGCAAGGCAGGGGGCGCCGGAGACCCAGTACTTC,CASSLARQGAPETQYF
TRBJ1-6,.,TRBV4-2,.,TGTGCCAGCAGCCAAGGATATAAGGACACGGCACCCCTCCACTTT,CASSQGYKDTAPLHF
TRBJ2-3,.,TRBV5-1,TRBD2,TGCGCCAGCAGCACGGGACTAGCGGGAGTCCATACGCAGTATTTT,CASSTGLAGVHTQYF
TRBJ2-3,.,TRBV9,TRBD2,TGTGCCAGCAGCGACTCAACTAGCGGGAGAAGGGGAGATACGCAGTATTTT,CASSDSTSGRRGDTQYF
TRBJ1-1,.,TRBV19,TRBD1,TGTGCCAGTAGTCCTCGACAGGGGAACACTGAAGCTTTCTTT,CASSPRQGNTEAFF
TRBJ1-2,.,TRBV27,.,TGTGCCAGCAGTTCCCAGACAGGCTCCTATGGCTACACCTTC,CASSSQTGSYGYTF
TRBJ1-4,.,TRBV10-1,.,TGCGCCAGTGGGGAGCGAGGAAAACTGTTTTTT,CASGERGKLFF
TRBJ1-2,.,TRBV6-5,.,TGTGCCAGCAGGCCAACAGAGAACTATGGCTACACCTTC,CASRPTENYGYTF
TRBJ1-5,.,TRBV3-1/TRBV3-2,TRBD1,TGTGCCAGCAGCTGGGGACAGGGAGATCAGCCCCAGCATTTT,CASSWGQGDQPQHF
TRBJ2-2,.,TRBV16,TRBD2,TGTGCCAGCAGCCAGCTCCATAGCGGGAGGGCCATAAGAAACACCGGGGAGCTGTTTTTT,CASSQLHSGRAIRNTGELFF
TRBJ2-1,.,TRBV11-2,.,TGTGCCAGCAGCTTAGTGCCGGATGAGCAGTTCTTC,CASSLVPDEQFF
TRBJ2-7,.,TRBV7-2,TRBD2,TGTGCCAGCAGCCCCCGGGGTAGCGGGAACTCCTACGAGCAGTACTTC,CASSPRGSGNSYEQYF
TRBJ1-1,.,TRBV6-5,.,TGTGCCAGCAGTTACGAGGCAAAACCTGGCCCCGAAGCTTTCTTT,CASSYEAKPGPEAFF